These 32 T cell receptor beta chains came from one sample sequenced in a study of blood T cell repertoires in COVID-19. Method: immunoSEQ multiplex PCR; TCRdb's copy keeps in-frame clones and lacks some. The repertoire consists of roughly 300,000 clones, with approximately 89% occurring once and the leading ten covering 5.3%. Sequencing was done on a sample of PBMCs or T cells enriched from blood (not recorded which). The receptors shown here come from a woman aged 25-40 years who had recovered from COVID-19.

The rearrangement links TRBV24-1 to TRBJ1-2, with D tentatively TRBD1 (5 bases). Per the germline V gene, CDR1 is KGHDR and CDR2 is SFDVKD. The ends were cut back, 3 bases at V and 3 bases at J, with 10 bases in the middle. The CDR3 totals 14 residues. This CDR3 reads CATSDAGRYYGYTF. The DNA for the CDR3 is TGTGCCACCAGTGATGCAGGGCGGTACTATGGCTACACCTTC.

This chain connects TRBV2 to TRBJ1-1; no clear D gene. CDR3 length: 18 residues. Trimming left V 0 bases short and J 0 bases short, with 17 bases between. Germline values: CDR1 SNHLY, CDR2 FYNNEI. The CDR3 DNA reads as TGTGCCAGCAGTGAAGCGCTTATGCCCGTCGGGTTGAACACTGAAGCTTTCTTT. Its translation: CASSEALMPVGLNTEAFF. The full variable domain, rest sourced from reference TRBV2 and TRBJ1-1, is EPEVTQTPSHQVTQMGQEVILRCVPISNHLYFYWYRQILGQKVEFLVSFYNNEISEKSEIFDDQFSVERPDGSNFTLKIRSTKLEDSAMYFCASSEALMPVGLNTEAFFGQGTRLTVV.

This chain uses TRBV19 with TRBJ2-1; 12 nucleotides align to TRBD2. Germline CDR1 LNHDA, CDR2 SQIVND (reference sequence). CDR3 length equals 15 residues. J gave up 8 bases and V 5 bases, and 7 bases lay outside the gene matches. This CDR3 reads CASSETSGGSDEQFF. CDR3 nucleotide sequence: TGTGCCAGTAGTGAAACTAGCGGGGGGAGTGATGAGCAGTTCTTC.

This sequence joins TRBV5-1 and TRBJ1-1; TRBD1 is a possible D gene (6 bases). Per germline, CDR1 SGHRS and CDR2 YFSETQ. This CDR3 spans 14 amino acids. Trimming took off 4 bases at V and 1 base at J, with 11 bases between the two ends. For the CDR3, the DNA is TGCGCCAGCAGCCCGTGGGGACAGAACACTGAAGCTTTCTTT. Translating gives CASSPWGQNTEAFF.

This clone came up a few times. This chain connects TRBV27 to TRBJ1-1, with D possibly matching TRBD1 (6 bases). CDR3 length: 17 residues. V lost 6 bases to trimming and J lost 0 bases, with 20 bases between them. Germline V gene data show CDR1 as MNHEY and CDR2 as SMNVEV (reference sequence). The CDR3 protein is CASRDGGGARMNTEAFF. CDR3 coding DNA: TGTGCCAGCAGAGACGGTGGGGGGGCGCGTATGAACACTGAAGCTTTCTTT.

The chain carries TRBV29-1 and TRBJ2-3; D call uncertain. This CDR3 has 13 residues. The germline V gene has CDR1 SQVTM and CDR2 ANQGSEA. With 0 bases removed from V and 2 bases from J, the gap between germline ends came to 6 bases. The CDR3 is CSVEDSNTDTQYF. Written as DNA, the CDR3 is TGCAGCGTTGAAGATTCAAACACAGATACGCAGTATTTT.

The chain links TRBV6-5 to TRBJ1-2; perhaps TRBD1 as D (5 bases). Trimming removed 6 bases at V and 8 bases at J, with 13 bases between. Looked up from germline, CDR1 is MNHEY and CDR2 is SVGAGI. This CDR3 contains 12 residues. The CDR3 spells CASSPRGRGYTF. Here the CDR3 DNA reads TGTGCCAGCAGCCCGCGGGGCCGGGGCTACACCTTC.

The rearrangement links TRBV5-5 to TRBJ1-4; no definite D call. Trimming cost V 0 bases and J 6 bases, with 15 bases left between them. Germline values: CDR1 SGHKS, CDR2 YYEKEE (reference sequence). This CDR3 is 16 amino acids long. CDR3 in amino acids: CASSLEVAGNHEKLFF. The DNA of the CDR3 is TGTGCCAGCAGCTTGGAGGTCGCGGGTAATCATGAAAAACTGTTTTTT. Combining the CDR3 with reference TRBV5-5 and TRBJ1-4 gives the whole variable domain DAGVTQSPTHLIKTRGQQVTLRCSPISGHKSVSWYQQVLGQGPQFIFQYYEKEERGRGNFPDRFSARQFPNYSSELNVNALLLGDSALYLCASSLEVAGNHEKLFFGSGTQLSVL.

The chain couples TRBV6-5 to TRBJ1-1; 8 bases are shared with TRBD1. The CDR3 totals 14 residues. Germline lookup yields CDR1 MNHEY and CDR2 SVGAGI. V lost 5 bases and J lost 0; bases outside the gene matches: 2. CDR3 coding DNA: TGTGCCAGCAGTCAGGGACAGGTGAACACTGAAGCTTTCTTT. Translated, it gives CASSQGQVNTEAFF.

V gene TRBV15 combines with J gene TRBJ1-5; possible D gene TRBD1, 6 bases. Germline loops: CDR1 LNHNV, CDR2 YYDKDF (reference sequence). Trimming removed 4 bases at V and 4 bases at J, with 14 bases between. The CDR3 has 15 residues. CDR3 amino acids: CATSTRPDRNQPQHF. For the CDR3, the DNA is TGTGCCACCAGCACAAGACCGGACAGAAATCAGCCCCAGCATTTT.

V usage is TRBV30 and J usage is TRBJ1-6, with D uncertain. From germline, CDR1 is GTSNPN and CDR2 SVGIG (reference sequence). This CDR3 has 17 amino acids. Deletions cut 3 bases from V and 4 bases from J, with 19 bases between. CDR3 sequence: CAWRRRGSLFYNSPLHF. The CDR3 DNA follows: TGTGCCTGGAGACGGCGAGGCAGTTTGTTTTATAATTCACCCCTCCACTTT.

The rearrangement links TRBV6-2 or TRBV6-3 to TRBJ1-2; unclear D gene. From germline, CDR1 is MNHEY and CDR2 SVGEGT. The CDR3 is made up of 14 amino acids. V lost 5 bases and J 2 bases, leaving 12 bases between the germline ends. The CDR3 sequence is CASSPVPGNYGYTF. CDR3 nucleotide sequence: TGTGCCAGCAGTCCGGTACCGGGAAACTATGGCTACACCTTC.

V gene TRBV7-8 combines with J gene TRBJ2-7; D is unclear. Germline values: CDR1 SGHVS, CDR2 FQNEAQ. The CDR3 consists of 11 residues. Trimming left V 4 bases short and J 3 bases short, with 4 bases between. CDR3 sequence (DNA): TGTGCCAGCAGCTCCTACTACGAGCAGTACTTC. It is translated as CASSSYYEQYF. The complete variable domain, with remaining parts taken from reference TRBV7-8 and TRBJ2-7, reads GAGVSQSPRYKVAKRGQDVALRCDPISGHVSLFWYQQALGQGPEFLTYFQNEAQLDKSGLPSDRFFAERPEGSVSTLKIQRTQQEDSAVYLCASSSYYEQYFGPGTRLTVT.

The chain is built from TRBV19 and TRBJ1-1; no definite D call. Germline loops: CDR1 LNHDA, CDR2 SQIVND (reference sequence). CDR3 size: 16 residues. Trimming took off 1 base at V and 0 bases at J, with 12 bases between the two ends. CDR3: CASSIGGETMNTEAFF. For the CDR3, the DNA is TGTGCCAGTAGTATAGGCGGGGAGACGATGAACACTGAAGCTTTCTTT.

The chain recombines TRBV18 with TRBJ1-6; 7 bases line up with TRBD1. The V gene end was trimmed by 4 bases and the J gene end by 7 bases; junction bases not matched to a gene: 4. CDR1 is KGHSH, CDR2 LQKENI, per germline. CDR3 length equals 14 residues. This CDR3 is CASSQDRLNSPLHF. The CDR3 coding sequence is TGTGCCAGCTCACAGGACAGGCTAAATTCACCCCTCCACTTT. Supplemented by reference TRBV18 and TRBJ1-6, the full variable domain reads NAGVMQNPRHLVRRRGQEARLRCSPMKGHSHVYWYRQLPEEGLKFMVYLQKENIIDESGMPKERFSAEFPKEGPSILRIQQVVRGDSAAYFCASSQDRLNSPLHFGNGTRLTVT.

The rearrangement joins TRBV7-2 to TRBJ2-5; 11 bases agree with TRBD2. Germline CDR1 reads SGHTA; CDR2 reads FQGNSA. The V gene end was trimmed by 2 bases and the J gene end by 2 bases; junction bases not matched to a gene: 7. The CDR3 is 17 residues long. The chain's CDR3 is CASSLLAGGLGQETQYF. Here the CDR3 DNA reads TGTGCCAGCAGCTTACTAGCGGGGGGTCTGGGTCAAGAGACCCAGTACTTC.

V gene TRBV6-5 combines with J gene TRBJ2-2; maybe TRBD1 (6 bases). This CDR3 contains 15 residues. V lost 5 bases to trimming and J lost 0 bases, with 10 bases between them. The germline gives CDR1 MNHEY, CDR2 SVGAGI. CDR3 nucleotides: TGTGCCAGCAGTCGACAGGTCGCGAACACCGGGGAGCTGTTTTTT. Translating gives CASSRQVANTGELFF.

This rearrangement joins TRBV3-1 (or the pseudogene TRBV3-2) to TRBJ1-2; tentatively, D is TRBD1 (6 bases). CDR1 is LGHDT and CDR2 is YNNKEL in the germline V gene (reference sequence). V dropped 0 bases and J dropped 3 bases, with 17 bases sitting between them. This CDR3 comprises 17 residues. The CDR3 sequence: CASSQDGAGRGDYGYTF. CDR3 nucleotides: TGTGCCAGCAGCCAAGACGGCGCCGGCAGGGGAGACTATGGCTACACCTTC.

V gene TRBV5-8 combines with J gene TRBJ2-7, with 9 bases lining up with TRBD1. Germline assignment: CDR1 SGHTS and CDR2 YDEGEE. The CDR3 consists of 14 residues. V lost 0 bases to trimming and J lost 5 bases; unmatched junction nucleotides: 3. CDR3 residues: CASSLGTGVNEQYF. The CDR3 DNA reads as TGTGCCAGCAGCTTGGGGACAGGGGTCAACGAGCAGTACTTC.

This sequence joins TRBV3-1 (or the pseudogene TRBV3-2) and TRBJ2-3; 9 nucleotides match TRBD2. The CDR3 runs to 14 residues. Germline V gene sequence: CDR1 LGHDT, CDR2 YNNKEL (reference sequence). With V trimmed by 4 bases and J by 7 bases, 6 bases remained unmatched. This CDR3 is CASSRRLAENTQYF. CDR3 bases: TGTGCCAGCAGCCGAAGACTAGCGGAAAATACGCAGTATTTT.

V is TRBV27 and J is TRBJ2-1; 8 bases are a match to TRBD2. CDR1 MNHEY and CDR2 SMNVEV come from the germline V gene (reference sequence). Trimming took 2 bases from V and 2 from J; bases not matched to a gene: 5. The CDR3 is 16 residues long. The CDR3: CASSLPPAGAYNEQFF. The CDR3, as DNA: TGTGCCAGCAGTTTACCCCCAGCGGGGGCCTACAATGAGCAGTTCTTC.

The CDR3 coding sequence is TGTGCCAGCAGTCTAAGGATTGCGGCACCTGGGGAGACCCAGTACTTC. Protein: CASSLRIAAPGETQYF. The rearrangement uses TRBV2 and TRBJ2-5; the D is unclear. The V end lost 5 bases, the J end lost 5 bases, and 21 bases lay between the germline ends. Per germline, CDR1 SNHLY and CDR2 FYNNEI. This CDR3 contains 16 residues.

The rearrangement uses TRBV6-2 or TRBV6-3 and TRBJ2-5; perhaps TRBD1 as D (5 bases). Trimming cost V 2 bases and J 5 bases, with 12 bases left between them. CDR1 MNHEY and CDR2 SVGEGT come from the germline V gene. The CDR3 spans 14 residues. CDR3 coding DNA: TGTGCCAGCAGTTACCCCCCGCAGGGTGAGACCCAGTACTTC. Translation: CASSYPPQGETQYF.

This sequence joins TRBV5-6 and TRBJ1-2, with D perhaps matching TRBD1 (6 bases). Trimming removed 3 bases from V and 7 bases from J, with 16 bases in between. The CDR3 extends over 14 amino acids. CDR1 and CDR2 (germline): SGHDT, YYEEEE. DNA of the CDR3: TGTGCCAGCAGCTCCCTGGACAGCCGAAGTGGCTACACCTTC. Encoded protein: CASSSLDSRSGYTF.

The chain couples TRBV29-1 to TRBJ2-1; TRBD2 matches 11 bases. Germline CDR1 and CDR2: SQVTM and ANQGSEA. Losses at the gene ends were 6 bases for V and 0 bases for J; bases not matched to a gene: 7. The CDR3 is made up of 16 amino acids. CDR3 coding DNA: TGCAGCGTGGTTAGCGGGGGGGAATACTCCTACAATGAGCAGTTCTTC. Protein sequence: CSVVSGGEYSYNEQFF.

The rearrangement links TRBV5-4 to TRBJ1-1, with TRBD1 identical over 8 bases. Germline V CDR1 and CDR2: SGHNT, YYREEE (reference sequence). CDR3 length equals 14 residues. V trimming: 4 bases; J trimming: 7 bases; junction bases outside the gene matches: 9. The CDR3 DNA sequence: TGTGCCAGCAGCCCCAGGGGGCAGAAAAGTGAAGCTTTCTTT. Translated, it gives CASSPRGQKSEAFF.

The chain recombines TRBV3-1 (or the pseudogene TRBV3-2) with TRBJ2-1; 10 bases are a match to TRBD2. V lost 2 bases, J lost 6 bases, and 10 bases stayed unmatched. Germline CDR1 and CDR2: LGHDT and YNNKEL (reference sequence). The length of the CDR3 is 17 residues. CDR3 loop: CASSQPGLAGGTNEQFF. The DNA of the CDR3 is TGTGCCAGCAGCCAACCCGGCTTAGCGGGGGGTACCAATGAGCAGTTCTTC.

This sequence joins TRBV6-6 and TRBJ1-4; a possible D gene is TRBD1 (5 bases). The V gene's germline CDR1 is MNHNY and CDR2 SVGAGI (reference sequence). There are 15 residues in the CDR3. Trimming stripped 6 bases from V and 8 bases from J, with 19 bases between. The CDR3 protein is CASRYGTFETEKLFF. For the CDR3, the DNA is TGTGCCAGCAGATACGGGACTTTTGAGACCGAAAAACTGTTTTTT.

This sequence joins TRBV3-1 (or the pseudogene TRBV3-2) and TRBJ2-2; possibly TRBD1 for D (6 bases). This CDR3 is built from 16 residues. The germline CDR1 and CDR2 sequences are LGHDT and YNNKEL (reference sequence). V was pared by 4 bases and J by 0 bases, with 12 bases between. CDR3 nucleotides: TGTGCCAGCAGCCCAGGACAGATCGCGAACACCGGGGAGCTGTTTTTT. As protein: CASSPGQIANTGELFF.

The chain joins TRBV7-2 to TRBJ2-1; 7 bases map to TRBD2. The V and J ends lost 0 bases and 6 bases, in that order; junction bases with no gene match: 8. This CDR3 is 16 amino acids long. Germline CDR1 reads SGHTA; CDR2 reads FQGNSA. The DNA for the CDR3 is TGTGCCAGCAGCTTAGCCGGGTGGGGGGGAACCAATGAGCAGTTCTTC. Protein: CASSLAGWGGTNEQFF. Looking up the rest from reference TRBV7-2 and TRBJ2-1 gives the full variable domain: GAGVSQSPSNKVTEKGKDVELRCDPISGHTALYWYRQSLGQGLEFLIYFQGNSAPDKSGLPSDRFSAERTGGSVSTLTIQRTQQEDSAVYLCASSLAGWGGTNEQFFGPGTRLTVL.

The chain links TRBV19 to TRBJ1-1; D is unresolved. Germline values: CDR1 LNHDA, CDR2 SQIVND (reference sequence). The CDR3 has 13 residues. V lost 7 bases, J lost 0 bases, and 9 bases lay in between. The CDR3, as DNA: TGTGCCAGTAAGGGAGGGATGAACACTGAAGCTTTCTTT. Its protein product is CASKGGMNTEAFF.

The V gene is TRBV12-3 or TRBV12-4, the J gene TRBJ1-6; 9 bases fit TRBD1. This CDR3 has 13 residues. Trimming removed 7 bases from V and 6 bases from J; junction bases left unmatched: 1. CDR3 DNA sequence: TGTGCCAGCAAGGGACAGGGTAATTCACCCCTCCACTTT. It yields the protein CASKGQGNSPLHF.